This TCR beta chain was profiled in a study of response to subunit inactivated influenza vaccine. TCRdb reprocessed the RT-PCR reads with MiXCR, giving one entry per CDR3 protein. The sample has roughly 500,000 distinct CDR3 sequences; about 15% are singletons. Germline assignment: CDR1 MNHEY and CDR2 SMNVEV (reference sequence). Unmatched junction bases numbered 7, after V lost 0 bases and J lost 5 bases. The CDR3 is made up of 18 amino acids. Study-level findings and limits: Each seasonal influenza vaccination, the authors suggested, recruits few new T cells.

About this clonotype: As yet, its antigen is unknown.

The chain has TRBV27 and TRBJ2-3, with 14 positions matching TRBD2. Sample: CD4+ T cells sorted from PBMCs, taken 23 months after vaccination. The TCR was taken from a man aged 50 to 75 who received an inactivated influenza vaccine. The CDR3 DNA reads TGTGCCAGCAGTTTATCGAGGACTAGCGGGAGGATTGGAGATACGCAGTATTTT. Encoded protein: CASSLSRTSGRIGDTQYF.